The rows below give T cell receptor beta chains drawn from one sample of a study of shared clonotypes between healthy human individuals. Assay used: immunoSEQ multiplex PCR; TCRdb lists only in-frame clones, some missing. The sample holds about 1.1 million clones, 75% to 85% seen once. Specimen: memory CD4+ T cells from PBMCs. These receptors all stem from a man aged 18 to 35 in good health. Some clones in this sample may be carry-over from other donors' samples. Each CDR3 is given with its conserved first and last residue. D genes are given only for firm matches. The listing skips clone size in some rows; elsewhere it reads once, few, many or a size class.

TRBJ2-7	NA	NA	12	TRBV29-1	CSVTSFAYEQYF	TGCAGTGTCACTTCATTCGCCTACGAGCAGTACTTC
TRBJ2-5	NA	TRBD1	14	TRBV18	CASSPRTGPETQYF	TGTGCCAGCTCACCGAGGACAGGGCCGGAGACCCAGTACTTC
TRBJ2-1	NA	NA	12	TRBV12-5	CASGSGSLEQFF	TGTGCTAGTGGCTCGGGATCTCTGGAGCAGTTCTTC
TRBJ2-7	NA	NA	13	TRBV18	CASSPRGSGEQYF	TGTGCCAGCTCACCACGGGGGTCCGGCGAGCAGTACTTC
TRBJ1-2	NA	NA	13	TRBV2	CASSGGIGYGYTF	TGTGCCAGCTCAGGCGGGATTGGGTATGGCTACACCTTC
TRBJ1-2	NA	TRBD1	14	TRBV6-5	CASSYAGGDYGYTF	TGTGCCAGCAGTTACGCAGGGGGGGACTATGGCTACACCTTC
TRBJ2-7	NA	TRBD2	20	TRBV5-1	CASSLASGTSGRLLSYEQYF	TGCGCCAGCAGCTTGGCTTCCGGGACTAGCGGGAGGCTTCTATCCTACGAGCAGTACTTC
TRBJ2-5	NA	NA	12	TRBV7-6	CASSSRAETQYF	TGTGCCAGCAGCTCCCGGGCGGAGACCCAGTACTTC
TRBJ1-1	few	NA	14	TRBV11-2	CASSTVDPDTEAFF	TGTGCCAGCTCGACAGTCGACCCTGACACTGAAGCTTTCTTT
TRBJ2-7	NA	NA	15	TRBV5-4	CASSSKGGGGYEQYF	TGTGCCAGCAGCTCGAAAGGGGGAGGGGGCTACGAGCAGTACTTC
TRBJ2-5	once	NA	12	TRBV10-3	CAISEGQETQYF	TGTGCCATCAGTGAAGGGCAAGAGACCCAGTACTTC
TRBJ2-4	once	NA	15	TRBV5-1	CASTETSGAGDIQYF	TGCGCCAGCACCGAAACCTCAGGGGCTGGGGACATTCAGTACTTC
TRBJ1-2	many	NA	15	TRBV4-3	CASSPRVGQGVIYTF	TGCGCCAGCAGCCCTCGGGTGGGGCAGGGCGTTATCTACACCTTC
TRBJ2-7	NA	TRBD2	13	TRBV7-2	CASSSGLAGEQYF	TGTGCCAGCAGCTCGGGACTAGCAGGCGAGCAGTACTTC
TRBJ1-2	NA	TRBD1	16	TRBV18	CASSPQSGTVNYGYTF	TGTGCCAGCTCACCACAATCTGGGACAGTTAACTATGGCTACACCTTC
TRBJ1-1	NA	NA	13	TRBV5-6	CASSGRRGAEAFF	TGTGCCAGCAGCGGCCGGAGGGGGGCTGAAGCTTTCTTT
TRBJ1-3	NA	NA	14	TRBV25-1	CASREWGGKDTIYF	TGTGCGAGCAGGGAGTGGGGGGGGAAAGACACCATATATTTT
TRBJ2-4	few	NA	15	TRBV28	CASSFRELAKNIQYF	TGTGCCAGCAGTTTCCGGGAACTAGCCAAAAACATTCAGTACTTC
TRBJ1-5	NA	NA	14	TRBV7-8	CASSFSGSNQPQHF	TGTGCCAGCAGCTTTTCGGGTAGCAATCAGCCCCAGCATTTT
TRBJ1-1	NA	TRBD1	14	TRBV4-1	CASSQDQGTGEAFF	TGCGCCAGCAGCCAAGATCAGGGGACAGGAGAAGCTTTCTTT
TRBJ1-1	NA	NA	13	TRBV28	CASRNDMNTEAFF	TGTGCCAGCAGGAACGACATGAACACTGAAGCTTTCTTT
TRBJ1-1	NA	TRBD1	19	TRBV7-9	CASSLGGTANNRRNTEAFF	TGTGCCAGCAGCTTAGGTGGGACAGCCAATAATAGGAGGAACACTGAAGCTTTCTTT
TRBJ2-4	NA	NA	15	TRBV6-5	CASSYSPLAKNIQYF	TGTGCCAGCAGTTACTCCCCGCTAGCCAAAAACATTCAGTACTTC
TRBJ2-7	NA	NA	15	TRBV7-8	CASSSFERRGYEQYF	TGTGCCAGCAGCTCCTTCGAACGCAGGGGCTACGAGCAGTACTTC
TRBJ1-2	NA	TRBD1	14	TRBV6-5	CASRRQGYSDGYTF	TGTGCCAGCAGAAGACAGGGCTATAGTGACGGCTACACCTTC
TRBJ2-1	NA	TRBD2	16	TRBV7-9	CASSRLATSSYNEQFF	TGTGCCAGCAGCCGACTAGCGACGAGCTCCTACAATGAGCAGTTCTTC
TRBJ1-5	NA	NA	14	TRBV19	CASSLAGANQPQHF	TGTGCCAGTAGTTTGGCAGGAGCAAATCAGCCCCAGCATTTT
TRBJ2-7	NA	NA	14	TRBV19	CASSIVGSSYEQYF	TGTGCCAGTAGTATAGTAGGGAGCTCCTACGAGCAGTACTTC
TRBJ1-1	few	NA	12	TRBV2	CASSEAVDEAFF	TGTGCCAGCAGTGAGGCAGTAGATGAAGCTTTCTTT
TRBJ1-2	NA	TRBD1	18	TRBV14	CASSQDPYRQGDGYGYTF	TGTGCCAGCAGCCAAGATCCATACAGACAGGGAGACGGCTATGGCTACACCTTC
TRBJ2-1	NA	NA	13	TRBV27	CASRGPRGERAFF	TGTGCCAGCAGGGGCCCTAGGGGAGAACGGGCGTTCTTC
TRBJ1-1	NA	NA	12	TRBV28	CAASREGSEAFF	TGTGCCGCCAGCAGGGAGGGCAGTGAAGCTTTCTTT
TRBJ1-2	NA	TRBD1	15	TRBV14	CASSRLQGGNYGYTF	TGTGCCAGCAGCCGATTACAAGGGGGCAACTATGGCTACACCTTC
TRBJ2-1	NA	NA	15	TRBV30	CAWSAGFSSYNEQFF	TGTGCCTGGAGTGCGGGTTTTAGCTCCTACAATGAGCAGTTCTTC
TRBJ1-1	NA	TRBD1	14	TRBV18	CASSRGQGVAEAFF	TGTGCCAGCTCACGAGGACAGGGGGTCGCTGAAGCTTTCTTT